Shown below are 5 T cell receptor beta chains from a single sample sequenced in a study of cytomegalovirus exposure and HLA in healthy donors. The study ran its PCR with 60 Vbeta and 13 Jbeta primers. The protocol was immunoSEQ multiplex PCR, while the TCRdb copy is restricted to in-frame clones and leaves out a portion. The sample has more than 60,000 clones. The sample was PBMCs. These receptors all stem from a boy younger than 18 in good health and CMV-seronegative.

The rearrangement links TRBV4-3 to TRBJ1-3; maybe TRBD1 (5 bases). This CDR3 region has 14 residues. The ends were cut back, 0 bases at V and 4 bases at J, with 7 bases in the middle. Germline values: CDR1 LGHNA, CDR2 YSLEER. The CDR3 DNA reads as TGCGCCAGCAGCCAAGAACAGGCGGGAAACACCATATATTTT. Translated, it gives CASSQEQAGNTIYF.

The CDR3 coding sequence is TGTGCCAGCAAACTAGCGGGAGGGAATACGCAGTATTTT. Translation gives CASKLAGGNTQYF. The rearrangement joins TRBV19 to TRBJ2-3; 13 bases are a match to TRBD2. CDR1 and CDR2 (germline): LNHDA, SQIVND (reference sequence). This CDR3 spans 13 amino acids. V gave up 9 bases and J gave up 7 bases; unmatched junction bases: 4.

CDR3 sequence: CAIARTGRNTEAFF. In nucleotides, the CDR3 is TGTGCCATCGCCCGGACAGGGAGGAACACTGAAGCTTTCTTT. The chain has TRBV10-3 and TRBJ1-1; 8 bases line up with TRBD1. Germline CDR1 ENHRY, CDR2 SYGVKD. The CDR3 is 14 amino acids. With 8 bases clipped from V and 1 base from J, the junction kept 6 bases outside the gene matches.

The chain joins TRBV19 to TRBJ2-7, with 7 nucleotides matching TRBD1. Per the germline V gene, CDR1 is LNHDA and CDR2 is SQIVND (reference sequence). Unmatched junction bases numbered 10, after V lost 4 bases and J lost 1 base. The CDR3 contains 16 residues. Here the CDR3 reads CASSTSTGRASYEQYF. CDR3 DNA sequence: TGTGCCAGTAGTACTTCGACAGGGCGAGCGTCCTACGAGCAGTACTTC. Filled out from reference TRBV19 and TRBJ2-7, the complete variable domain reads DGGITQSPKYLFRKEGQNVTLSCEQNLNHDAMYWYRQDPGQGLRLIYYSQIVNDFQKGDIAEGYSVSREKKESFPLTVTSAQKNPTAFYLCASSTSTGRASYEQYFGPGTRLTVT.

The genes are TRBV7-2 and TRBJ2-5; the match to TRBD2 covers 7 bases. The CDR3 is made up of 16 amino acids. The germline CDR1 and CDR2 sequences are SGHTA and FQGNSA. J was trimmed by 6 bases and V by 3 bases; bases with no gene match: 13. CDR3 protein: CASSFSSRRESQTQYF. The DNA for the CDR3 is TGTGCCAGCAGCTTTAGTTCTCGGCGGGAGAGCCAGACCCAGTACTTC.